The 14 T cell receptor beta chains presented below share a single source sample, sequenced in a study of PD-L1 blockade in urothelial cancer. The repertoire was sequenced with immunoSEQ multiplex PCR; TCRdb's copy has only in-frame clones and lacks some. This table holds some 49,000 clones, approximately 90% found once. Sample: PBMCs, taken around atezolizumab (anti-PD-L1) treatment. Receptors were obtained from a man between 60 and 70 years old with urothelial cancer.

This chain connects TRBV7-9 to TRBJ1-5; unclear D gene. This CDR3 spans 13 amino acids. In germline, CDR1 is SEHNR, CDR2 FQNEAQ (reference sequence). V was cut by 2 bases and J by 4 bases, with 6 bases left in between. CDR3 residues: CASSLWENQPQHF. In DNA, the CDR3 is TGTGCCAGCAGCTTATGGGAGAATCAGCCCCAGCATTTT. The variable domain in full, completed from reference TRBV7-9 and TRBJ1-5, reads DTGVSQNPRHKITKRGQNVTFRCDPISEHNRLYWYRQTLGQGPEFLTYFQNEAQLEKSRLLSDRFSAERPKGSFSTLEIQRTEQGDSAMYLCASSLWENQPQHFGDGTRLSIL.

The gene calls are TRBV19 and TRBJ1-2, with D possibly TRBD1 on 5 matching bases. With 1 base removed from V and 8 bases from J, the gap between germline ends came to 11 bases. The CDR3 is 13 residues long. Germline V lookup: CDR1 LNHDA, CDR2 SQIVND (reference sequence). Here the CDR3 DNA reads TGTGCCAGTAGTATAGCTTCGGAGGGGGGCTACACCTTC. This translates into CASSIASEGGYTF.

This rearrangement joins TRBV6-5 to TRBJ2-1; the D gene is possibly TRBD2 (5 bases). This CDR3 is built from 13 residues. V lost 8 bases, J lost 0 bases, and 8 bases lay in between. Germline V gene data show CDR1 as MNHEY and CDR2 as SVGAGI. Here the CDR3 DNA reads TGTGCCAGCGTGGGGAGCTCCTACAATGAGCAGTTCTTC. It codes for CASVGSSYNEQFF.

V usage is TRBV6-1 and J usage is TRBJ2-1; 8 nucleotides align to TRBD1. From germline, CDR1 is MNHNS and CDR2 SASEGT. V trimming: 2 bases; J trimming: 4 bases; junction bases outside the gene matches: 10. The CDR3 runs 17 residues. CDR3 in DNA: TGTGCCAGCAGTGAAAGGGGGACAGGAGGGATATACAATGAGCAGTTCTTC. Its protein product is CASSERGTGGIYNEQFF.

This clone appeared once. The rearrangement uses TRBV5-1 and TRBJ1-2, with a tentative D call TRBD1 (6 bases). The germline gives CDR1 SGHRS, CDR2 YFSETQ. The CDR3 sequence is 14 residues long. V gave up 3 bases and J gave up 7 bases, with 16 bases separating them. The CDR3 here is CASSSTSDRTGYTF. The CDR3 region has the DNA TGCGCCAGCAGCTCGACCTCGGACAGAACTGGCTACACCTTC.

The chain is built from TRBV6-6 and TRBJ2-7; 10 bases fit TRBD2. There are 14 residues in the CDR3. Germline lookup yields CDR1 MNHNY and CDR2 SVGAGI (reference sequence). V dropped 9 bases and J dropped 3; count of bases not matched to a gene: 8. CDR3 bases: TGTGCCAGTTCCACCGGGACTAGCGACTACGAGCAGTACTTC. It translates to CASSTGTSDYEQYF.

The chain couples TRBV9 to TRBJ2-5, with TRBD2 identical over 9 bases. The CDR3 covers 15 residues. V lost 3 bases and J lost 5; bases outside the gene matches: 8. CDR1 is SGDLS and CDR2 is YYNGEE in the germline V gene. The CDR3 loop reads CASSAGTSRLETQYF. The CDR3 bases are TGTGCCAGCAGCGCCGGGACTAGCAGGTTGGAGACCCAGTACTTC.

The J gene is TRBJ2-7, the V gene TRBV7-2; TRBD2 is a possible D gene (5 bases). Trimming left V 5 bases short and J 0 bases short, with 8 bases between. The CDR3 sequence is 13 residues long. Germline lookup yields CDR1 SGHTA and CDR2 FQGNSA. The DNA for the CDR3 is TGTGCCAGCAGCCGTAGCGTCTCCTACGAGCAGTACTTC. It yields the protein CASSRSVSYEQYF.

This clone was detected only once. The rearrangement links TRBV7-2 to TRBJ2-1, with 10 nucleotides matching TRBD2. CDR3 length: 16 amino acids. From germline, CDR1 is SGHTA and CDR2 FQGNSA. V shed 2 bases and J 4 bases; nucleotides not matched to a gene: 5. CDR3 sequence: CASSLSGAGGYNEQFF. The CDR3 DNA reads as TGTGCCAGCAGCTTATCAGGAGCGGGGGGGTACAATGAGCAGTTCTTC.

The chain uses TRBV15 and TRBJ2-5, with 7 bases aligning to TRBD1. In germline, CDR1 is LNHNV, CDR2 YYDKDF (reference sequence). The CDR3 length is 14 residues. The V and J ends lost 3 bases and 5 bases, in that order; junction bases with no gene match: 6. This CDR3 is CATSRPTGSETQYF. The CDR3 bases are TGTGCCACCAGCAGGCCGACAGGGTCTGAGACCCAGTACTTC.

The chain is built from TRBV5-1 and TRBJ2-1, with 14 bases identical to TRBD2. This CDR3 is 19 amino acids long. Trimming took 4 bases from V and 0 from J; bases not matched to a gene: 9. Germline CDR1 and CDR2: SGHRS and YFSETQ. CDR3 region: CASSPGTSGGISSYNEQFF. Here the CDR3 DNA reads TGCGCCAGCAGCCCAGGGACTAGCGGGGGAATAAGCTCCTACAATGAGCAGTTCTTC. The full variable domain, its missing parts supplied by reference TRBV5-1 and TRBJ2-1, is KAGVTQTPRYLIKTRGQQVTLSCSPISGHRSVSWYQQTPGQGLQFLFEYFSETQRNKGNFPGRFSGRQFSNSRSEMNVSTLELGDSALYLCASSPGTSGGISSYNEQFFGPGTRLTVL.

The rearrangement uses TRBV2 and TRBJ2-1; 7 bases match TRBD2. V lost 6 bases to trimming and J lost 3 bases; unmatched junction nucleotides: 8. Germline V lookup: CDR1 SNHLY, CDR2 FYNNEI. CDR3 length: 15 amino acids. The CDR3: CASRRLAVSYNEQFF. In DNA, the CDR3 is TGTGCCAGCAGGCGGCTAGCGGTAAGCTACAATGAGCAGTTCTTC. Full variable domain (missing parts from reference TRBV2 and TRBJ2-1): EPEVTQTPSHQVTQMGQEVILRCVPISNHLYFYWYRQILGQKVEFLVSFYNNEISEKSEIFDDQFSVERPDGSNFTLKIRSTKLEDSAMYFCASRRLAVSYNEQFFGPGTRLTVL.

This clone was seen once. V usage is TRBV15 and J usage is TRBJ1-5; D possibly corresponds to TRBD1 (5 bases). Between the trimmed V and J ends, which lost 0 bases and 4 bases, there was a span of 13 bases. The CDR3 has 16 amino acids. Germline V lookup: CDR1 LNHNV, CDR2 YYDKDF (reference sequence). The CDR3 spells CATSRDLGAENQPQHF. The CDR3 DNA follows: TGTGCCACCAGCAGAGATCTTGGGGCAGAAAATCAGCCCCAGCATTTT.

The rearrangement joins TRBV14 to TRBJ2-3; a weak D match, TRBD2 (6 bases). Germline lookup yields CDR1 SGHDN and CDR2 FVKESK. V shed 4 bases and J shed 2 bases, with 13 bases lying between them. The CDR3 is 15 amino acids. The CDR3 loop reads CASSRWEDFTDTQYF. CDR3 nucleotide sequence: TGTGCCAGCAGCCGGTGGGAGGACTTCACAGATACGCAGTATTTT.